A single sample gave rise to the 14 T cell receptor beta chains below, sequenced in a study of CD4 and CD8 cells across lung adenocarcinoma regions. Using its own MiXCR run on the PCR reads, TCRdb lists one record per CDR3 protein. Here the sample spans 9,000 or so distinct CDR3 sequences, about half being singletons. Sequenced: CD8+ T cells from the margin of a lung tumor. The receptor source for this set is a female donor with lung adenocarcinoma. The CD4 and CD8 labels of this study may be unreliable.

The CDR3: CASSAGFEGHTQDIQYF. CDR3 bases: TGCGCCAGCAGCGCGGGGTTCGAGGGCCATACCCAAGACATTCAGTACTTC. J is TRBJ2-4 and V is TRBV4-1, with D tentatively TRBD2 (6 bases). From germline, CDR1 is MGHRA and CDR2 YSYEKL. Trimming stripped 5 bases from V and 8 bases from J, with 25 bases between. CDR3 size: 17 residues.

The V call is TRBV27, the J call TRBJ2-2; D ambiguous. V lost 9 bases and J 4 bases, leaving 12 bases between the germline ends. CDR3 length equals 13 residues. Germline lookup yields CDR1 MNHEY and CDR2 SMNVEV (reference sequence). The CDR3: CASREGRTGELFF. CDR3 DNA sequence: TGTGCCAGTAGGGAAGGACGCACCGGGGAGCTGTTTTTT.

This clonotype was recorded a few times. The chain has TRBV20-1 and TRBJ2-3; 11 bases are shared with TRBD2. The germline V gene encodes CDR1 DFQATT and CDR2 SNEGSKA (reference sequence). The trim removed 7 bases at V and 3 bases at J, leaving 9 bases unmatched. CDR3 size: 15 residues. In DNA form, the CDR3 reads TGCAGTGGCCATTATAGCGGGAGGGGAACAGATACGCAGTATTTT. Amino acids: CSGHYSGRGTDTQYF.

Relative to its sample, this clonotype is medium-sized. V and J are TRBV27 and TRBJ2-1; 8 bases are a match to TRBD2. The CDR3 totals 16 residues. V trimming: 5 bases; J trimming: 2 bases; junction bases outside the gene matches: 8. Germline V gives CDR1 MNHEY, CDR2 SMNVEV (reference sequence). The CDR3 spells CASSTRTSYPYNEQFF. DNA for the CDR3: TGTGCCAGCAGTACCAGGACTAGCTACCCCTACAATGAGCAGTTCTTC.

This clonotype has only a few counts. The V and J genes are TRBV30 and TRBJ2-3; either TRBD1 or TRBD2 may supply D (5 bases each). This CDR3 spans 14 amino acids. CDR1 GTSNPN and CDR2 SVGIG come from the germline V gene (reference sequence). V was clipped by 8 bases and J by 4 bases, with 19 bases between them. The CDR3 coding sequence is TGTGCCCACACCCGGGACCGCGTCGCAGATACGCAGTATTTT. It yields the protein CAHTRDRVADTQYF. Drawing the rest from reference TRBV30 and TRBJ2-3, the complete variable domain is SQTIHQWPATLVQPVGSPLSLECTVEGTSNPNLYWYRQAAGRGLQLLFYSVGIGQISSEVPQNLSASRPQDRQFILSSKKLLLSDSGFYLCAHTRDRVADTQYFGPGTRLTVL.

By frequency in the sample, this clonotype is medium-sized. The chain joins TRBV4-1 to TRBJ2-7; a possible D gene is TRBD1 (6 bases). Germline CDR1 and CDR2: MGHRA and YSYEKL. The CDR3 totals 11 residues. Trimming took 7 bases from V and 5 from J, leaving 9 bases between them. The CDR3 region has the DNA TGCGCCAGCACCCAGGGGAACGAGCAGTACTTC. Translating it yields CASTQGNEQYF.

This CDR3 is CASSQVAEGSGSSDTQYF. CDR3 DNA sequence: TGCGCCAGCAGCCAAGTCGCCGAGGGCTCTGGGTCCTCAGATACGCAGTATTTT. The rearrangement joins TRBV4-1 to TRBJ2-3; tentative D call: TRBD2 (5 bases). V was clipped by 1 base and J by 4 bases, with 21 bases between them. This CDR3 region has 18 residues. The germline CDR1 and CDR2 sequences are MGHRA and YSYEKL.

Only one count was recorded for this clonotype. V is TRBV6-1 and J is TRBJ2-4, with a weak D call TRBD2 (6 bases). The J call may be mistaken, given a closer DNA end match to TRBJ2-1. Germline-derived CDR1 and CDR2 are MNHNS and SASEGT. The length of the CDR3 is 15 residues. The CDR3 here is CASIPGPGAYNIQFF. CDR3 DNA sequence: TGTGCCAGCATCCCGGGGCCGGGAGCCTACAACATTCAGTTCTTC.

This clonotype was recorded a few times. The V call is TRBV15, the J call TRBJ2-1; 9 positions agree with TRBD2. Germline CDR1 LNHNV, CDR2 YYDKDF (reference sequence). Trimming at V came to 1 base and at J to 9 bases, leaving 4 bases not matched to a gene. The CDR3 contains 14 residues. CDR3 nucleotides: TGTGCCACCAGCAGAGTAGCGGGAGTAGGTGAGCAGTTCTTC. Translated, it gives CATSRVAGVGEQFF. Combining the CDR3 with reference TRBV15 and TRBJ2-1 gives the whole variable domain DAMVIQNPRYQVTQFGKPVTLSCSQTLNHNVMYWYQQKSSQAPKLLFHYYDKDFNNEADTPDNFQSRRPNTSFCFLDIRSPGLGDTAMYLCATSRVAGVGEQFFGPGTRLTVL.

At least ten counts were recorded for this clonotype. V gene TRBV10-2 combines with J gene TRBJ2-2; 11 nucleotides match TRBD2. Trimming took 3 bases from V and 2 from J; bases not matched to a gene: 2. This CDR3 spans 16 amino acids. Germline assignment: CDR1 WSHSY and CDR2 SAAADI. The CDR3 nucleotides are TGCGCCAGCAGTGATAGCGGGAGGGATAACACCGGGGAGCTGTTTTTT. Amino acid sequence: CASSDSGRDNTGELFF.

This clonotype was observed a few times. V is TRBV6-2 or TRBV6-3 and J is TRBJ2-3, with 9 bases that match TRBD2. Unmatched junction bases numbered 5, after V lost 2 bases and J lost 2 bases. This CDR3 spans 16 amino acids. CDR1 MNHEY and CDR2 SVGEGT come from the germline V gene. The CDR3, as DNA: TGTGCCAGCAGTTACCCTAGCGGGAAAGTCACAGATACGCAGTATTTT. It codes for CASSYPSGKVTDTQYF.

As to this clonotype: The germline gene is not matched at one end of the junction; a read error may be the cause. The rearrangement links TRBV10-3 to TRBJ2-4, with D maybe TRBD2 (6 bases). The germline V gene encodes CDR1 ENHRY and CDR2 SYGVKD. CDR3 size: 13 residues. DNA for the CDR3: TGTGCCACGGGGCCGGGAGCCAAAAATACGCAGTATTTC. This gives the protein CATGPGAKNTQYF.

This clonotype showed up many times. CDR3 amino acids: CASSWGKGNQPQHF. The CDR3 bases are TGTGCCAGCAGCTGGGGGAAAGGCAATCAGCCCCAGCATTTT. The V call is TRBV7-2, the J call TRBJ1-5; D is possibly TRBD1 (5 bases). This CDR3 is built from 14 residues. Germline V gene lookup returns CDR1 SGHTA and CDR2 FQGNSA. V lost 4 bases and J 2 bases, leaving 9 bases between the germline ends.

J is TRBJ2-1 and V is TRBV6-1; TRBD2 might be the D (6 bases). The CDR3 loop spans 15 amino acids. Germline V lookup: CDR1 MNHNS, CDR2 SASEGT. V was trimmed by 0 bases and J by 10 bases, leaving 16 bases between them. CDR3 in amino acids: CASSEAGGNPYEQFF. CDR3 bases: TGTGCCAGCAGTGAAGCGGGCGGGAACCCCTACGAGCAGTTCTTC.